The 7 T cell receptor beta chains reported below all come from one sample, sequenced in a study of T cell repertoires in cytomegalovirus infection. TCRdb analysed the reads with MiXCR anew, one entry per CDR3 protein. The sample carries tens of thousands of distinct CDR3 sequences, about 30% recorded once. These receptors have no known antigen. Sequencing was carried out using PBMCs, sequenced either directly or after in vitro stimulation (not recorded which). Source of these receptors: a human donor in good health (CMV status not recorded). Some clones in this sample may be carry-over from other donors' samples.

The chain joins TRBV4-3 to TRBJ1-6; a weak D match, TRBD1 (5 bases). From germline, CDR1 is LGHNA and CDR2 YSLEER. V lost 1 base to trimming and J lost 9 bases, with 16 bases between them. CDR3 length: 16 residues. CDR3: CASSQAPPGFGSPLHF. CDR3 in DNA: TGCGCCAGCAGCCAAGCGCCTCCAGGGTTTGGTTCACCCCTCCACTTT.

The chain recombines TRBV19 with TRBJ2-3, with D maybe TRBD2 (5 bases). CDR1 LNHDA and CDR2 SQIVND come from the germline V gene (reference sequence). CDR3 size: 14 residues. Trimming stripped 6 bases from V and 2 bases from J, with 12 bases between. In DNA, the CDR3 is TGTGCCAGTAGCACGGACTCCCCCACAGATACGCAGTATTTT. This codes for CASSTDSPTDTQYF.

The chain employs TRBV5-1 and TRBJ2-5, with a possible D match to TRBD1 (5 bases). This CDR3 spans 18 amino acids. Trimming stripped 0 bases from V and 7 bases from J, with 25 bases between. Germline-derived CDR1 and CDR2 are SGHRS and YFSETQ. DNA of the CDR3: TGCGCCAGCAGCTTGGGGCCTAATCGACAGTCGAGCACAGTGACCCAGTACTTC. It translates to CASSLGPNRQSSTVTQYF.

This clonotype was counted a few times. The chain is built from TRBV7-2 and TRBJ2-1, with D unclear. CDR1 SGHTA and CDR2 FQGNSA come from the germline V gene. The V end was cut by 3 bases, the J end by 7 bases, with 10 bases between. The CDR3 runs to 13 residues. CDR3 loop: CASSFGPANEQFF. The CDR3 region has the DNA TGTGCCAGCAGCTTTGGGCCCGCAAATGAGCAGTTCTTC. Looking up the rest from reference TRBV7-2 and TRBJ2-1 gives the full variable domain: GAGVSQSPSNKVTEKGKDVELRCDPISGHTALYWYRQSLGQGLEFLIYFQGNSAPDKSGLPSDRFSAERTGGSVSTLTIQRTQQEDSAVYLCASSFGPANEQFFGPGTRLTVL.

The J gene is TRBJ2-1, the V gene TRBV2; 7 nucleotides agree with TRBD2. Germline CDR1 SNHLY, CDR2 FYNNEI. There are 12 residues in the CDR3. Trimming removed 4 bases from V and 14 bases from J; junction bases left unmatched: 8. The CDR3 sequence is CASSGPGGAEFF. In DNA form, the CDR3 reads TGTGCCAGCAGTGGACCGGGAGGAGCAGAGTTCTTC.

This sequence joins TRBV6-1 and TRBJ2-3, with 9 bases aligning to TRBD2. The V segment lost 5 bases and the J segment 5 bases; nucleotides outside the gene matches: 5. CDR1 is MNHNS, CDR2 SASEGT, per germline. The CDR3 spans 14 residues. The CDR3 loop is CASSLAGVIDTQYF. Here the CDR3 DNA reads TGTGCCAGCAGTTTAGCGGGAGTGATAGATACGCAGTATTTT.

This clonotype was picked up a small number of times. V and J are TRBV6-6 and TRBJ1-5; tentative D call: TRBD1 (5 bases). CDR3 size: 16 residues. Trimming took off 1 base at V and 0 bases at J, with 10 bases between the two ends. CDR1 and CDR2 (germline): MNHNY, SVGAGI (reference sequence). In DNA form, the CDR3 reads TGTGCCAGCAGTTACTTGACAGTGTATAGCAATCAGCCCCAGCATTTT. Its translation is CASSYLTVYSNQPQHF.